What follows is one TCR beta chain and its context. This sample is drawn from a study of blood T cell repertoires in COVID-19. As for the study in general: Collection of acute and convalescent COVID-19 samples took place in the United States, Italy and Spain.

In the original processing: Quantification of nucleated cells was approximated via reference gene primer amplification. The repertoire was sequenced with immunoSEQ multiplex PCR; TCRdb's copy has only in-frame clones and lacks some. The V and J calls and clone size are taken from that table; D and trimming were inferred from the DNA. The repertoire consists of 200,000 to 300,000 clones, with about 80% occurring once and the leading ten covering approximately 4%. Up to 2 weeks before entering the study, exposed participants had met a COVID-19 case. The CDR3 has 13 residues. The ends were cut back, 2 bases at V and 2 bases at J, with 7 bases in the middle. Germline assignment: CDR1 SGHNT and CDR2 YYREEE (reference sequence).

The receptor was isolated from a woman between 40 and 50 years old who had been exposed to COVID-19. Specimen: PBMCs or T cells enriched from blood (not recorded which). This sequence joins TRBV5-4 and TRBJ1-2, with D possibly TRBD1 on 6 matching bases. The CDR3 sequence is CASSFQGNYGYTF. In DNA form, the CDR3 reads TGTGCCAGCAGCTTCCAGGGGAACTATGGCTACACCTTC. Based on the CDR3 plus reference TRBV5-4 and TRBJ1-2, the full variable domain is ETGVTQSPTHLIKTRGQQVTLRCSSQSGHNTVSWYQQALGQGPQFIFQYYREEENGRGNFPPRFSGLQFPNYSSELNVNALELDDSALYLCASSFQGNYGYTFGSGTRLTVV.